This T cell receptor (beta chain) was documented in a study of CDR3 diversity in severe acne. This clonotype was detected many times. Germline V gene lookup returns CDR1 KGHSY and CDR2 FQNENV. The CDR3 spans 16 residues. The V end lost 1 base, the J end lost 0 bases, and 13 bases lay between the germline ends. TCRdb re-called the PCR reads through MiXCR, storing one row per CDR3 protein. The data contain approximately 79,000 distinct CDR3 sequences, around half of them singletons. The sequenced material came from blood. The receptor was isolated from a male donor in good health, serving as a control. The chain joins TRBV16 to TRBJ2-7, with TRBD1 as a possible D gene (5 bases). The CDR3 loop reads CASSQYGGDSSYEQYF. The CDR3 bases are TGTGCCAGCAGCCAATACGGTGGAGACAGCTCCTACGAGCAGTACTTC.